This T cell receptor (beta chain) was identified in a study of OX40 agonist ivuxolimab in advanced cancers. Study-wide points: Expanded peripheral T cells had an undetermined antigen specificity. The average count of expanded clones was higher among CD8+ T cells than among CD4+. At 0.1 to 3.0 mg/kg and by week 6, CD4+ and CD8+ T cells in the blood had expanded clonally.

The assay was immunoSEQ multiplex PCR, and TCRdb's table has in-frame clones only and misses some. The sample holds approximately 61,000 clones, over 70% seen once. The germline V and J ends were trimmed by 0 bases and 5 bases, with 8 bases remaining between them. Germline CDR1 reads SGHRS; CDR2 reads YFSETQ. CDR3 length equals 13 residues. Regarding this clone: Its antigen is currently unknown.

The specimen comprised CD4+ or CD8+ T cells sorted from blood, sampled in a trial of the OX40 agonist ivuxolimab. The receptor comes from an adult with an advanced solid tumor such as melanoma, head and neck, liver or kidney cancer. The genes are TRBV5-1 and TRBJ2-5, with D perhaps matching TRBD2 (5 bases). The CDR3 DNA follows: TGCGCCAGCAGCTTGGGCGGGTTTGAGACCCAGTACTTC. Translated: CASSLGGFETQYF. Full variable domain (remainder filled in from reference TRBV5-1 and TRBJ2-5): KAGVTQTPRYLIKTRGQQVTLSCSPISGHRSVSWYQQTPGQGLQFLFEYFSETQRNKGNFPGRFSGRQFSNSRSEMNVSTLELGDSALYLCASSLGGFETQYFGPGTRLLVL.